This TCR beta chain stems from a study of T cells after yellow fever vaccination. Study information: Fractions low in cell number were prepared with SMART-Seq v4 Ultra Low Input. General study points: Peak timing came faster in the weaker secondary response, day 5 versus 15. Just a small share of clonotypes turned up in the CD4 compartment as well as the CD8 compartment.

Concerning this clonotype itself: Its matching antigen is unknown.

The study made its TCR cDNA through 5'RACE template switching. That step introduced a universal primer site along with UMIs. TCRdb independently ran MiXCR on the 5' RACE reads; one entry per CDR3 protein. The sample carries 450,000 to 550,000 distinct CDR3 sequences, about a fifth recorded once. The ends were cut back, 3 bases at V and 10 bases at J, with 17 bases in the middle. The CDR3 has 14 residues. Germline V CDR1 and CDR2: SGHAT, FQNNGV. The chain couples TRBV11-2 to TRBJ2-3; no clear D. This receptor was obtained from a man aged 18-30 years who received the YFV17D yellow fever vaccine. Sequences were derived from PBMCs, sampled roughly 20 days after the first yellow fever vaccination. The CDR3 region is CASSFNPLVQPQYF. In DNA form, the CDR3 reads TGTGCCAGCAGCTTTAATCCTTTAGTGCAGCCGCAGTATTTT.